The 17 T cell receptor beta chains presented below share a single source sample, sequenced in a study of T cells in Graves' hyperthyroidism and ophthalmopathy. The CDR3 regions of TCR beta were amplified from RNA transcripts. The TCR CDR3 first-round RT-PCR relied on the HTBI primer set. TCRdb redid the calling of the multiplex PCR reads with MiXCR, one entry per CDR3 protein. The data contain 130,000 to 150,000 distinct CDR3 sequences, over 20% of them singletons. What was sequenced was blood. These receptors all come from a woman aged 45-60 years with Graves' hyperthyroidism that later progressed to Graves' ophthalmopathy.

This clonotype was counted at least ten times. The chain combines TRBV3-1 with TRBJ2-4; D is perhaps TRBD1 (5 bases). CDR1 is LGHDT and CDR2 is YNNKEL in the germline V gene (reference sequence). Trimming removed 4 bases at V and 0 bases at J, with 13 bases between. The CDR3 totals 16 residues. The CDR3 coding sequence is TGTGCCAGCAGCCCGACCCAGGGATTAGCCAAAAACATTCAGTACTTC. This sequence encodes CASSPTQGLAKNIQYF.

This clonotype was counted ten times or more. The chain combines TRBV28 with TRBJ2-7; D ambiguous. CDR1 is MDHEN and CDR2 is SYDVKM in the germline V gene. This CDR3 has 11 amino acids. V lost 3 bases to trimming and J lost 4 bases, with 4 bases between them. CDR3 DNA sequence: TGTGCCAGCAGTTTTATTTACGAGCAGTACTTC. Protein sequence: CASSFIYEQYF.

The genes are TRBV30 and TRBJ1-3; D gene ambiguous. Trimming stripped 3 bases from V and 4 bases from J, with 10 bases between. CDR1 GTSNPN and CDR2 SVGIG come from the germline V gene (reference sequence). The CDR3 consists of 13 residues. The CDR3 here is CAWSVTAGNTIYF. Written as DNA, the CDR3 is TGTGCCTGGAGCGTTACAGCAGGAAACACCATATATTTT.

On this clonotype: A clone one base away is much larger, so this may be a read error. This chain joins TRBV9 and TRBJ2-3; no firm D call. V was cut by 5 bases and J by 1 base, with 8 bases left in between. The CDR3 length is 13 residues. In germline, CDR1 is SGDLS, CDR2 YYNGEE. The chain's CDR3 is CASSRTGTDTQYF. CDR3 nucleotide sequence: TGTGCCAGCAGTAGGACGGGCACAGATACGCAGTATTTT.

In its sample, this clonotype was seen many times. V and J are TRBV28 and TRBJ1-1; 10 positions match TRBD1. The CDR3 covers 13 residues. From germline, CDR1 is MDHEN and CDR2 SYDVKM. The V gene end was trimmed by 4 bases and the J gene end by 7 bases; junction bases not matched to a gene: 3. CDR3 residues: CASSSGQGGEAFF. CDR3 nucleotides: TGTGCCAGCAGTTCCGGACAGGGGGGTGAAGCTTTCTTT.

This clonotype has a count of ten or more. This chain connects TRBV15 to TRBJ1-4; unclear D gene. The CDR3 has 12 residues. V was trimmed by 0 bases and J by 7 bases, leaving 3 bases between them. Germline assignment: CDR1 LNHNV and CDR2 YYDKDF (reference sequence). The CDR3 region is CATSRETEKLFF. Written as DNA, the CDR3 is TGTGCCACCAGCAGAGAGACTGAAAAACTGTTTTTT.

This clonotype was seen many times. The chain has TRBV2 and TRBJ1-1, with D tentatively TRBD1 (5 bases). V lost 3 bases to trimming and J lost 4 bases, with 9 bases between them. CDR1 is SNHLY, CDR2 FYNNEI, per germline. The CDR3 is made up of 13 amino acids. The CDR3 sequence: CASSDPGGTEAFF. CDR3 DNA: TGTGCCAGCAGTGATCCCGGGGGCACTGAAGCTTTCTTT.

This clonotype was observed at least ten times. This chain uses TRBV7-2 with TRBJ1-1; D gene uncertain. Trimming removed 1 base at V and 7 bases at J, with 10 bases between. Germline V CDR1 and CDR2: SGHTA, FQGNSA. This CDR3 has 13 amino acids. CDR3 protein: CASSLGRPSEAFF. As DNA, the CDR3 is TGTGCCAGCAGCTTAGGCAGGCCCAGTGAAGCTTTCTTT.

This clonotype was observed a single time. The CDR3 here is CASSRSGSPSYEQYF. CDR3 in DNA: TGTGCCAGCAGCCGTAGCGGGAGTCCTTCCTACGAGCAGTACTTC. The chain links TRBV11-2 to TRBJ2-7, with 9 bases that match TRBD2. The CDR3 totals 15 residues. Trimming took 5 bases from V and 1 from J; bases not matched to a gene: 6. The germline gives CDR1 SGHAT, CDR2 FQNNGV.

The J gene is TRBJ2-4, the V gene TRBV20-1; no clear D gene. This CDR3 has 15 residues. The ends were cut back, 6 bases at V and 1 base at J, with 16 bases in the middle. Germline values: CDR1 DFQATT, CDR2 SNEGSKA (reference sequence). CDR3 residues: CSANHRAAAKNIQYF. CDR3 sequence (DNA): TGCAGTGCCAACCACCGGGCGGCCGCCAAAAACATTCAGTACTTC.

V is TRBV7-9 and J is TRBJ1-6; D is uncertain. The ends were cut back, 0 bases at V and 10 bases at J, with 13 bases in the middle. The CDR3 loop spans 15 amino acids. The germline gives CDR1 SEHNR, CDR2 FQNEAQ (reference sequence). CDR3 in amino acids: CASSLAGVLGSPLHF. As DNA, the CDR3 is TGTGCCAGCAGCTTAGCCGGGGTCTTGGGGTCACCCCTCCACTTT.

This clonotype was counted many times. V usage is TRBV18 and J usage is TRBJ1-6; tentative D call: TRBD1 (6 bases). The germline CDR1 and CDR2 sequences are KGHSH and LQKENI. The V end lost 3 bases, the J end lost 8 bases, and 11 bases lay between the germline ends. The CDR3 is made up of 14 amino acids. This chain's CDR3 is CASSPGRGDSPLHF. In nucleotides, the CDR3 is TGTGCCAGCTCACCGGGCAGGGGTGATTCACCCCTCCACTTT.

The sample holds a few counts of this clonotype. CDR3 sequence (DNA): TGTGCCAGCAGTTCATATTGGGGCTCCTACAATGAGCAGTTCTTC. Its protein is CASSSYWGSYNEQFF. This rearrangement joins TRBV12-3 or TRBV12-4 to TRBJ2-1, with unresolved D. Trimming shortened V by 4 bases and J by 0 bases, and 10 bases separated the two germline ends. There are 15 residues in the CDR3.

The chain has TRBV5-1 and TRBJ2-1; D is undetermined. CDR1 and CDR2 (germline): SGHRS, YFSETQ. V gave up 4 bases and J gave up 6 bases, with 14 bases separating them. The CDR3 is 14 amino acids. The CDR3 loop reads CASSPSWGPNEQFF. CDR3 DNA: TGCGCCAGCAGCCCATCTTGGGGTCCCAATGAGCAGTTCTTC.

This clonotype was counted at least ten times. The V call is TRBV2, the J call TRBJ2-5, with D unclear. Germline values: CDR1 SNHLY, CDR2 FYNNEI. This CDR3 has 11 amino acids. Between the trimmed V and J ends, which lost 10 bases and 4 bases, there was a span of 10 bases. CDR3 amino acids: CATGAVETQYF. As DNA, the CDR3 is TGTGCCACAGGCGCGGTAGAGACCCAGTACTTC.

By share, this clonotype ranks as medium-sized. The genes are TRBV3-1 and TRBJ2-7, with 10 bases aligning to TRBD1. The CDR3 is 15 amino acids. Germline CDR1 LGHDT, CDR2 YNNKEL (reference sequence). Losses at the gene ends were 2 bases for V and 1 base for J; bases not matched to a gene: 2. The CDR3 sequence is CASSQMGQGSYEQYF. The CDR3 region has the DNA TGTGCCAGCAGCCAAATGGGACAGGGGTCCTACGAGCAGTACTTC.

This clonotype was detected many times. This sequence joins TRBV6-1 and TRBJ1-5; the D is unclear. Germline assignment: CDR1 MNHNS and CDR2 SASEGT. The CDR3 contains 15 residues. The V and J ends lost 2 bases and 4 bases respectively, with 12 bases between them. In nucleotides, the CDR3 is TGTGCCAGCAGTGAAACCCACCGGGGTAATCAGCCCCAGCATTTT. It translates to CASSETHRGNQPQHF.